The TCR beta chain under discussion was sequenced for a study of shared clonotypes between healthy human individuals. Study background: CD4 naive cells filled three plates per donor, CD4 memory three, CD8 naive two and CD8 memory one. Study-level findings and limits: Non-shared clonotypes were found to have lower generation probabilities than the clonotypes that were shared by all four of the sorted-subset donors. Rarefaction curves obtained for sorted subsets showed sequencing incomplete despite large depth. What naive subsets generally showed was a larger estimated richness than memory subsets showed.

A remark on this clone: Its antigen is still unknown.

CDR1 and CDR2 from the germline V gene are MDHEN and SYDVKM. V was trimmed by 2 bases and J by 7 bases, leaving 12 bases between them. The CDR3 has 14 residues. Repertoires were generated with immunoSEQ multiplex PCR, while TCRdb's copy carries only in-frame clones and drops some. The sample lists approximately 2.5 million clones; approximately 93% were seen once. This chain connects TRBV28 to TRBJ1-5, with D uncertain. The receptor comes from a young man in good health. Some clones in this sample may be carry-over from other donors' samples. What was sequenced was naive CD4+ T cells from PBMCs. The subset was: CD45RA+ positively selected. The CDR3 sequence: CASSLGSTHQPQHF. CDR3 DNA: TGTGCCAGCAGTTTAGGAAGTACCCACCAGCCCCAGCATTTT.